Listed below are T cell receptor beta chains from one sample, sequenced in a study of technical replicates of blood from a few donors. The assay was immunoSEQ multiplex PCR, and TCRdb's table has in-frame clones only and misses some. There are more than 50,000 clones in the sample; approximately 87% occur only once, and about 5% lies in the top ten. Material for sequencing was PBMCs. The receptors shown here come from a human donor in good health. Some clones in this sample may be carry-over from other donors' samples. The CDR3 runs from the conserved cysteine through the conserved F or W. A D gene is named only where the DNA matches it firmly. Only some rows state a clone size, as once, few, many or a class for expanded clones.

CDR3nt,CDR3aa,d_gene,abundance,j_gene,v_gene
TGCGCCAGCAGCTTGGACCAGTTGGGCCCCCGAGGCTACACCTTC,CASSLDQLGPRGYTF,NA,NA,TRBJ1-2,TRBV5-1
TGTGCCAGCAGCGTAGGTCGATTGGACGGGAGCTCCTACAATGAGCAGTTCTTC,CASSVGRLDGSSYNEQFF,NA,NA,TRBJ2-1,TRBV9
TGTGCCAGCAGCCCACCAACCGGGGGTACTGAAGCTTTCTTT,CASSPPTGGTEAFF,NA,few,TRBJ1-1,TRBV5-4
TGTGCCAGCACTGAAGCGGGAGGGTCCTACAATGAGCAGTTCTTC,CASTEAGGSYNEQFF,TRBD2,NA,TRBJ2-1,TRBV6-1
TGTGCCATCAGCCGAGGTCTGGGACAGGGAGGTTCACCCCTCCACTTT,CAISRGLGQGGSPLHF,TRBD1,few,TRBJ1-6,TRBV10-3
TGTGCCAGCAGCTCCGGGGGGTACAGGGCTAACTATGGCTACACCTTC,CASSSGGYRANYGYTF,NA,NA,TRBJ1-2,TRBV5-4
TGTGCCAGCAGCGTAGTGGAGGGACGAGCTTTCTTT,CASSVVEGRAFF,NA,NA,TRBJ1-1,TRBV9
TGTGCCACCTACCGGGACAGGGGACGCACCGGGGAGCTGTTTTTT,CATYRDRGRTGELFF,TRBD1,NA,TRBJ2-2,TRBV6-1
TGTGCCAGTAGTATTAAGGAGAGTGTCCCTGCCCAGCATTTT,CASSIKESVPAQHF,NA,few,TRBJ1-5,TRBV19
TGTGCCAGTAGTACCGGACTACCCGGGGGGCAGCAGTACTTC,CASSTGLPGGQQYF,NA,many,TRBJ2-7,TRBV19
TGTGCCTGCGGGGTTAACACCGGGGAGCTGTTTTTT,CACGVNTGELFF,NA,NA,TRBJ2-2,TRBV10-3
TGTGCCAGCAGCTTAGAAGTCGGGGGGGCTGAGCAGTTCTTC,CASSLEVGGAEQFF,TRBD2,NA,TRBJ2-1,TRBV13
TGCGCCAGCAGCTTGTTAGGGGATGGCTACACCTTC,CASSLLGDGYTF,NA,NA,TRBJ1-2,TRBV5-1
TGTGCCAGTAGTCAATCGGGACTCAGAGCCTACGAGCAGTACTTC,CASSQSGLRAYEQYF,NA,NA,TRBJ2-7,TRBV19
TGTGCCTGGGGGGGGGACAGGGGAACCGGGGAGCTGTTTTTT,CAWGGDRGTGELFF,TRBD1,NA,TRBJ2-2,TRBV30
TGCAGCGTTGAAGGGACTAGCGGGAGGCCTAACTCAGAGACCCAGTACTTC,CSVEGTSGRPNSETQYF,TRBD2,NA,TRBJ2-5,TRBV29-1
TGTGCCAGCGCCAAGGGGGCGCGAACTGAAGCTTTCTTT,CASAKGARTEAFF,TRBD1,NA,TRBJ1-1,TRBV6-5
TGTGCCAGCAGTTTATTGTCCACACAGGGTCGGCAGTTCTTC,CASSLLSTQGRQFF,NA,NA,TRBJ2-1,TRBV27
TGTGCCAGCAGCTTGTTGAGCTCCTATAATTCACCCCTCCACTTT,CASSLLSSYNSPLHF,NA,once,TRBJ1-6,TRBV5-6
TGTGCCAGCAGCCAAACAGGGGGGACTGAAGCTTTCTTT,CASSQTGGTEAFF,TRBD1,NA,TRBJ1-1,TRBV7-7
TGTGCCAGCAGCACAGACAGGGGTTATGAAAAACTGTTTTTT,CASSTDRGYEKLFF,TRBD1,NA,TRBJ1-4,TRBV13
TGTGCCAGCAGCTTAACTAGCGGGGGGACCGGGGAGCTGTTTTTT,CASSLTSGGTGELFF,TRBD2,NA,TRBJ2-2,TRBV11-2
TGTGCCAGCAGTGAATGGTCTAGCGGAGAACAAGAGACCCAGTACTTC,CASSEWSSGEQETQYF,TRBD2,NA,TRBJ2-5,TRBV25-1
TGCGCCAGCAGCCAAGGAACAGGAGTCAGGCTCTACTTT,CASSQGTGVRLYF,NA,NA,TRBJ1-6,TRBV4-1
TGCGCCAGCAGCCAACAGTGGCGGCCCGGGGAGCTGTTTTTT,CASSQQWRPGELFF,NA,NA,TRBJ2-2,TRBV4-3
TGTGCCAGTAGTATCCGACAGGGCCAGCCCCAGCATTTT,CASSIRQGQPQHF,TRBD1,NA,TRBJ1-5,TRBV19
TGCGCCAGCAGCCAAGAGAGGGGGAGCTATGGCTACACCTTC,CASSQERGSYGYTF,NA,NA,TRBJ1-2,TRBV4-1
TGTGCCAGCAGTTGGGACATAGATAATGAAAAACTGTTTTTT,CASSWDIDNEKLFF,NA,NA,TRBJ1-4,TRBV27
TGTGCCAGCAGCTCCACCTACGAGCAGTACTTC,CASSSTYEQYF,NA,NA,TRBJ2-7,TRBV11-2
TGCGCCAGCAGTCAACCAGACGGGACTATAATTGAAAAACTGTTTTTT,CASSQPDGTIIEKLFF,NA,NA,TRBJ1-4,TRBV23-1
TGCAGCGTTGATCGCCGGGGAGGCGGCTACACCTTC,CSVDRRGGGYTF,NA,once,TRBJ1-2,TRBV29-1
TGCAGCGTTGGTTTTGGACAGAGAAATTCACCCCTCCACTTT,CSVGFGQRNSPLHF,NA,NA,TRBJ1-6,TRBV29-1
TGTGCCAGCAGCTTCCGAGCGGGGCGAGGCACCGGGGAGCTGTTTTTT,CASSFRAGRGTGELFF,TRBD2,NA,TRBJ2-2,TRBV7-3
TGTGCTCTTAAGTTAGCGGGAGAGCCGAGCTCCTACGAGCAGTACTTC,CALKLAGEPSSYEQYF,TRBD2,NA,TRBJ2-7,TRBV30
TGTGCCACCAGCAGAGATGGACAGGGAGGGTCCTACGAGCAGTACTTC,CATSRDGQGGSYEQYF,NA,NA,TRBJ2-7,TRBV15
TGTGCCAGCAGCCCTGACAGATATGGCTACACCTTC,CASSPDRYGYTF,NA,NA,TRBJ1-2,TRBV4-2
TGCAGTGCTAGAGGGGAGGAGACCCAGTACTTC,CSARGEETQYF,NA,NA,TRBJ2-5,TRBV20-1
TGTGCCAGCAGTGAAGATGGGAGGGCGGTGACGAACACTGAAGCTTTCTTT,CASSEDGRAVTNTEAFF,NA,NA,TRBJ1-1,TRBV6-1
TGTGCCAGCAGGGAACCGGGACAGGGCTCTCAGCCCCAGCATTTT,CASREPGQGSQPQHF,TRBD1,NA,TRBJ1-5,TRBV6-6
TGTGCCAGCAGCCCTAGCGGGGTATTAGAAACGCAGTATTTT,CASSPSGVLETQYF,TRBD2,NA,TRBJ2-3,TRBV7-2
TGTGCCAGCAGTTACTCGACAGCCTTGAGGCAACCCCTCCACTTT,CASSYSTALRQPLHF,NA,NA,TRBJ1-6,TRBV6-5
TGTGCCAGCAGCCTGCGGGACGGACGAGGGGAGCAGTACTTC,CASSLRDGRGEQYF,NA,NA,TRBJ2-7,TRBV5-6